This TCR beta chain was sequenced in a study of beta chain features in type 1 diabetes. Study at large: Patients were similar to healthy donors in age and gender (as well as in cell yields).

Expressed TCRB transcripts were sequenced because the isolated RNA had all been reverse transcribed beforehand. Some clones are missing from TCRdb's copy, which holds only in-frame ones; the method was immunoSEQ multiplex PCR. The sample records hundreds of thousands of clones, around 15% being singletons. The CDR3 sequence is 15 residues long. Trimming took 6 bases from V and 7 from J, leaving 16 bases between them. Germline-derived CDR1 and CDR2 are LNHDA and SQIVND (reference sequence). The sequence was collected from a man aged 18 to 35 in good health. The sample comprised naive CD4+ T cells from blood. This sequence joins TRBV19 and TRBJ1-6, with a weak D call TRBD1 (5 bases). CDR3 amino acids: CASRNRSPGNSPLHF. CDR3 nucleotide sequence: TGTGCCAGTAGAAACAGGTCACCGGGGAATTCACCCCTCCACTTT.